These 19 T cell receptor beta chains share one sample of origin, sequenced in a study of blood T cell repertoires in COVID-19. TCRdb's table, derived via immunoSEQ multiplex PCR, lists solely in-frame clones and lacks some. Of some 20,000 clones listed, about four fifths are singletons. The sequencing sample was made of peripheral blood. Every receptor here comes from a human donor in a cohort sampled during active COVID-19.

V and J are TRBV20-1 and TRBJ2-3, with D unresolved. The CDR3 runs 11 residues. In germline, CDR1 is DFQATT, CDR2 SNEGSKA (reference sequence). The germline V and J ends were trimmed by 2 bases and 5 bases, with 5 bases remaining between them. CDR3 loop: CSARSGDTQYF. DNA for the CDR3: TGCAGTGCTAGATCGGGAGATACGCAGTATTTT.

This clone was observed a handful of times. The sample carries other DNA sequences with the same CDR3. In nucleotides, the CDR3 is TGCGCCAGCAGTCCGTCCTCTGGAAACACCATATATTTT. This gives the protein CASSPSSGNTIYF. The chain links TRBV5-1 to TRBJ1-3; no clear D gene. V was shortened by 5 bases and J by 0 bases, with 6 bases between the two germline ends. Germline V gene sequence: CDR1 SGHRS, CDR2 YFSETQ. CDR3 length equals 13 residues.

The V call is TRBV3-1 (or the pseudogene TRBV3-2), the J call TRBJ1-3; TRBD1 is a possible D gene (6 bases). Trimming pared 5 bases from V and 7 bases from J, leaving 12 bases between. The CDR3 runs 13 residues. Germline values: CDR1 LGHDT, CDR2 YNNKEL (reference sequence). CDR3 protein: CASSGGAGNTIYF. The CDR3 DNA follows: TGTGCCAGCAGCGGGGGGGCAGGGAACACCATATATTTT.

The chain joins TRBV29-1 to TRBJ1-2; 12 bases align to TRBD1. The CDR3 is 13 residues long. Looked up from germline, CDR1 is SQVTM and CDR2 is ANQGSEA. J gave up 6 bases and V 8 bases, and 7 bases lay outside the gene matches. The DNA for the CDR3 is TGCAGCATATCCGGGACAGGGGGCAATGGCTACACCTTC. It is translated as CSISGTGGNGYTF.

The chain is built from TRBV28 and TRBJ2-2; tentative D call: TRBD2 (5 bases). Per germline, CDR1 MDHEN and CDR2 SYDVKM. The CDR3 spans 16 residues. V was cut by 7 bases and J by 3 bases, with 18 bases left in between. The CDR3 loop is CASKYMRDGHTGELFF. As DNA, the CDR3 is TGTGCCAGCAAATATATGAGGGATGGGCACACCGGGGAGCTGTTTTTT.

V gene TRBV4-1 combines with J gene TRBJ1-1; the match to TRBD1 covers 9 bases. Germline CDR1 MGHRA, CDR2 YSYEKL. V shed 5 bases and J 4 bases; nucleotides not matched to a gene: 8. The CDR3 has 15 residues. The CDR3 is CASSAQQGAPTEAFF. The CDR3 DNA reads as TGCGCCAGCAGCGCCCAACAGGGGGCGCCCACTGAAGCTTTCTTT.

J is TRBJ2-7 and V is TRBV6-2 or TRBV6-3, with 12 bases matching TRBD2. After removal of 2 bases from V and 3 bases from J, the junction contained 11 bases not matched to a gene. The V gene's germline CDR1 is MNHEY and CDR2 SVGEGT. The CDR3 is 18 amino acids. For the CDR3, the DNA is TGTGCCAGCAGTTACCTAGCGGGAGGGGCCATCCACTACTACGAGCAGTACTTC. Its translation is CASSYLAGGAIHYYEQYF.

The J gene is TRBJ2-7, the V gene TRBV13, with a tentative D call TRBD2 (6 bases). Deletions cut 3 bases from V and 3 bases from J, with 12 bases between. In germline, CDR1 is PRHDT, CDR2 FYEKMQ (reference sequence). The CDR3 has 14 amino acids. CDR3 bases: TGTGCCAGCAGCTTTCTAGCGACAAACTACGAGCAGTACTTC. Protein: CASSFLATNYEQYF. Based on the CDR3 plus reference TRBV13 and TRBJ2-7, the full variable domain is AAGVIQSPRHLIKEKRETATLKCYPIPRHDTVYWYQQGPGQDPQFLISFYEKMQSDKGSIPDRFSAQQFSDYHSELNMSSLELGDSALYFCASSFLATNYEQYFGPGTRLTVT.

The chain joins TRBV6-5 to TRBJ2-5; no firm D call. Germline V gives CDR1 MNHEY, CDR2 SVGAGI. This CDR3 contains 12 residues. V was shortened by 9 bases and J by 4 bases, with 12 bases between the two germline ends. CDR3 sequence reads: CASRQGSETQYF. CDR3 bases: TGTGCCAGTAGACAAGGATCAGAGACCCAGTACTTC.

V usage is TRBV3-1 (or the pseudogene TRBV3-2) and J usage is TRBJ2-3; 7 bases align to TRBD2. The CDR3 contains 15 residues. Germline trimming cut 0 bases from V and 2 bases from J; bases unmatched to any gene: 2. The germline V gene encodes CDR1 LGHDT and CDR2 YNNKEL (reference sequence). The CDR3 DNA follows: TGTGCCAGCAGCCAAGATCTAGCGGTCACAGATACGCAGTATTTT. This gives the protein CASSQDLAVTDTQYF.

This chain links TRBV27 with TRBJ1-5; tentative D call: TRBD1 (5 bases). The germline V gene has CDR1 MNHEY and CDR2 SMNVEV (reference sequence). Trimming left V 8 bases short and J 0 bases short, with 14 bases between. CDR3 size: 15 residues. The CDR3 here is CASRVGAYSNQPQHF. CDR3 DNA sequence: TGTGCCAGCCGGGTAGGGGCTTATAGCAATCAGCCCCAGCATTTT.

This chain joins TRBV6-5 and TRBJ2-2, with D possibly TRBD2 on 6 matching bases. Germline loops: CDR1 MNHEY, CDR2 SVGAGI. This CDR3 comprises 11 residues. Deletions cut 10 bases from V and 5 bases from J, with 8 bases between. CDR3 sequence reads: CAIRGTGELFF. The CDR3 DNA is TGTGCCATACGGGGGACCGGGGAGCTGTTTTTT.

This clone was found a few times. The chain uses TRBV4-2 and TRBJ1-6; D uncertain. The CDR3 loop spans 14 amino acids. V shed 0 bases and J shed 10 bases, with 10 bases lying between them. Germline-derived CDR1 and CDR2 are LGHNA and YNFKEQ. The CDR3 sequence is CASSQEADRSPLHF. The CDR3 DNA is TGTGCCAGCAGCCAAGAAGCGGATAGATCACCCCTCCACTTT.

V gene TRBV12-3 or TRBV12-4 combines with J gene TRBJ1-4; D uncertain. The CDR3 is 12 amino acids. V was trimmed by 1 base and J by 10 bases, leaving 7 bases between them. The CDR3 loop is CASSLVNGKLFF. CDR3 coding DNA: TGTGCCAGCAGTTTAGTAAACGGAAAACTGTTTTTT.

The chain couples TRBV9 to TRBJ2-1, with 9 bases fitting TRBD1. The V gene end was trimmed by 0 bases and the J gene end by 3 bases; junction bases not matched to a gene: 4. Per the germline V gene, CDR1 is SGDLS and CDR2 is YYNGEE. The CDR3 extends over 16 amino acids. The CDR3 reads CASSVEGQGLYNEQFF. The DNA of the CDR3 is TGTGCCAGCAGCGTAGAAGGACAGGGGCTCTACAATGAGCAGTTCTTC.

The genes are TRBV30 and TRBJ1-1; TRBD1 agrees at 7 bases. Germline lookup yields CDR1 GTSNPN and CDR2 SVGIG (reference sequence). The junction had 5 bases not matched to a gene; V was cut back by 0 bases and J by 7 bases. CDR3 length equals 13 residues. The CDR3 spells CAWSVRGGSEAFF. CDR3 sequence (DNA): TGTGCCTGGAGTGTACGAGGGGGCAGTGAAGCTTTCTTT.

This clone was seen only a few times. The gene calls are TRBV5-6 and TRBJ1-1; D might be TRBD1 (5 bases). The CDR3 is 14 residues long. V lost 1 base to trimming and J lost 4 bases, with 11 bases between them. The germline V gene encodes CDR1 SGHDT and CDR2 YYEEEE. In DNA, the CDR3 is TGTGCCAGCAGCTTGATCCAGGGAGGCACTGAAGCTTTCTTT. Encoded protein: CASSLIQGGTEAFF.

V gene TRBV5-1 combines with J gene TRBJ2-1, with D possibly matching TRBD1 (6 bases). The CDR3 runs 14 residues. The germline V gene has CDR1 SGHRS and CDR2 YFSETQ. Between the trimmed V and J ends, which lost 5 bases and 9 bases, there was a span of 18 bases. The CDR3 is CASSHRAQGIEQFF. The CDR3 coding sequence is TGCGCCAGCAGTCACCGGGCCCAGGGGATTGAGCAGTTCTTC.

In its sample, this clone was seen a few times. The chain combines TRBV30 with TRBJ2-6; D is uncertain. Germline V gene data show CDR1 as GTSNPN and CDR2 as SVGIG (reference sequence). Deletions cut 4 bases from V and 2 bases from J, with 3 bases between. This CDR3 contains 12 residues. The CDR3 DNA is TGTGCCTGGAACACTGGGGCCAACGTCCTGACTTTC. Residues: CAWNTGANVLTF.